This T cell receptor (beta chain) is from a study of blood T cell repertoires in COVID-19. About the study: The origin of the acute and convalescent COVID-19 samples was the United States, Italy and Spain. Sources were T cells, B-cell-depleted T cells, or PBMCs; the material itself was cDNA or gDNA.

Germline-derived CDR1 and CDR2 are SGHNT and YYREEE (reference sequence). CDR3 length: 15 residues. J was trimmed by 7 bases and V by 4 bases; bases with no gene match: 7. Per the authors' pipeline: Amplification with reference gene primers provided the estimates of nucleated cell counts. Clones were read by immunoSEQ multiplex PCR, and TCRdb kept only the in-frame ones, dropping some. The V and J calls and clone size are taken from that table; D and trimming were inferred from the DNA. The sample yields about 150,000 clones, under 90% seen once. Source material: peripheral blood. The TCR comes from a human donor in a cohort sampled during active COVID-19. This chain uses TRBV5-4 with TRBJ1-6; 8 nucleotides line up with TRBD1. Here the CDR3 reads CASSQTGTGNSPLHF. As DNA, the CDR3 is TGTGCCAGCAGCCAAACCGGGACAGGAAATTCACCCCTCCACTTT.